This TCR beta chain derives from a study of CD8 T cells in ankylosing spondylitis. Study observations and caveats: The study identified a TCR beta motif of several highly homologous variants that appeared characteristic of ankylosing spondylitis blood.

This clonotype appeared a few times. The antigen is undetermined. Quantitative barcoded 5'-RACE was used to prepare TCR beta libraries. MiXCR, run by TCRdb on the 5' RACE reads, gives a single entry per CDR3 protein. In the table there are roughly 350,000 distinct CDR3 sequences, roughly 8% of which are singletons. Germline CDR1 ENHRY, CDR2 SYGVKD. J gave up 1 base and V 3 bases, and 4 bases lay outside the gene matches. This CDR3 has 15 residues. The sequenced sample was blood, either unsorted or a sorted T cell fraction (not recorded which). J is TRBJ2-3 and V is TRBV10-3, with 7 positions matching TRBD2. This TCR derives from a male donor with ankylosing spondylitis. The CDR3: CAISDTSGGTDTQYF. The CDR3 nucleotides are TGTGCCATCAGTGATACAAGCGGGGGCACAGATACGCAGTATTTT.